Listed here is a single TCR beta chain. V gave up 2 bases and J gave up 5 bases; unmatched junction bases: 8. Germline lookup yields CDR1 SGHRS and CDR2 YFSETQ. This CDR3 comprises 15 residues. TCRdb keeps only in-frame clones here, not all; method: immunoSEQ multiplex PCR. The sample contains a few hundred thousand clones, around 90% of which appear only once. This sample is part of a study of blood T cell repertoires in COVID-19. The specimen was PBMCs or T cells enriched from blood (not recorded which). The chain recombines TRBV5-1 with TRBJ1-2, with 8 bases that match TRBD1. This TCR was recovered from a woman younger than 35 with acute COVID-19. The CDR3 spells CASSFGQGGGYGYTF. The CDR3 region has the DNA TGCGCCAGCAGCTTTGGACAGGGCGGAGGGTATGGCTACACCTTC.